The 28 T cell receptor beta chains given below trace back to one sample, sequenced in a study of vaccination and CD4 T cells after COVID-19. The Oncomine TCR Beta short-read assay was applied to DNA of cultured CD4+ T cells. From the PCR reads, TCRdb called clonotypes with MiXCR, one entry per CDR3 protein. The sample consists of about 1,400 distinct CDR3 sequences, about 47% of them appearing once. Their antigens are not known. Treatment denoted: roughly 10-day PBMC culture with coronavirus spike peptide pools or control peptides (ViraFEST assay). CD4+ T cells of the unexposed donor were collected before the COVID-19 pandemic (2011-2018). Sequencing input: CD4+ T cells from blood, cultured in vitro. The receptors were sampled from a human donor in good health.

The chain carries TRBV20-1 and TRBJ2-7; a possible D gene is TRBD2 (6 bases). This CDR3 is 15 amino acids long. The germline V and J ends were trimmed by 6 bases and 5 bases, with 23 bases remaining between them. Germline-derived CDR1 and CDR2 are DFQATT and SNEGSKA (reference sequence). The CDR3 DNA reads TGCAGTGCCCGGAGGGTAGCGGAGGTTAAGAACGAGCAGTACTTC. This sequence encodes CSARRVAEVKNEQYF.

This clonotype was detected only a few times. The chain is built from TRBV21-1 and TRBJ1-1; the table's D call, TRBD1, has no DNA check behind it. TRBV21-1 is a recognized pseudogene. The CDR3 covers 19 residues. CDR3: CASSKIQSLPGTGSTEAFF. As DNA, the CDR3 is TGTGCCAGCAGCAAGATACAAAGTCTTCCCGGGACAGGGAGTACTGAAGCTTTCTTT.

This chain connects TRBV4-1 to TRBJ2-2; 11 bases map to TRBD1. J was trimmed by 2 bases and V by 1 base; bases with no gene match: 6. The CDR3 contains 18 residues. Germline V gives CDR1 MGHRA, CDR2 YSYEKL. The CDR3 spells CASSQGVGTGGNTGELFF. The CDR3 DNA sequence: TGCGCCAGCAGCCAAGGTGTCGGGACAGGGGGAAACACCGGGGAGCTGTTTTTT.

This clonotype was seen only once. The chain carries TRBV7-2 and TRBJ2-5; tentative D call: TRBD1 (5 bases). Trimming stripped 1 base from V and 2 bases from J, with 5 bases between. The length of the CDR3 is 13 residues. Germline V gives CDR1 SGHTA, CDR2 FQGNSA. The CDR3 nucleotides read TGTGCCAGCAGCTTAGGACAGCAAGAGACCCAGTACTTC. It translates to CASSLGQQETQYF.

V usage is TRBV20-1 and J usage is TRBJ2-3; 7 positions match TRBD2. This CDR3 has 16 residues. V lost 0 bases, J lost 0 bases, and 6 bases stayed unmatched. In germline, CDR1 is DFQATT, CDR2 SNEGSKA (reference sequence). The CDR3 region is CSARDRGGGSTDTQYF. The DNA of the CDR3 is TGCAGTGCTAGAGATCGTGGCGGGGGTAGCACAGATACGCAGTATTTT.

V gene TRBV20-1 combines with J gene TRBJ2-5, with 9 bases matching TRBD2. CDR1 and CDR2 from the germline V gene are DFQATT and SNEGSKA (reference sequence). This CDR3 is 13 amino acids long. With V trimmed by 7 bases and J by 5 bases, 8 bases remained unmatched. CDR3 DNA sequence: TGCAGTGGGGCGGGGGGGCCCCTGGAGACCCAGTACTTC. This codes for CSGAGGPLETQYF.

The chain employs TRBV7-9 and TRBJ1-4; D not resolved. CDR1 and CDR2 from the germline V gene are SEHNR and FQNEAQ (reference sequence). The CDR3 covers 14 residues. V was shortened by 8 bases and J by 6 bases, with 16 bases between the two germline ends. The CDR3 region has the DNA TGTGCCAGCGTCCGAGCGGGTCTTGATGAAAAACTGTTTTTT. It is translated as CASVRAGLDEKLFF.

The rearrangement joins TRBV10-3 to TRBJ1-3; tentatively, D is TRBD1 (5 bases). Germline V gene sequence: CDR1 ENHRY, CDR2 SYGVKD. V lost 7 bases and J lost 3, with 19 bases in between. The CDR3 covers 16 residues. As DNA, the CDR3 is TGTGCCATCATCATAAAAGCCCACAGGAGTGGAAACACCATATATTTT. This sequence encodes CAIIIKAHRSGNTIYF.

The sample holds a few counts of this clonotype. The chain combines TRBV6-1 with TRBJ1-5; D gene uncertain. Germline V lookup: CDR1 MNHNS, CDR2 SASEGT. V lost 4 bases and J lost 10, with 11 bases in between. This CDR3 is built from 12 residues. The CDR3 coding sequence is TGTGCCAGCAGTGGAGTTAGGGCACCCCAGCATTTT. Its translation is CASSGVRAPQHF.

The V gene is TRBV25-1, the J gene TRBJ1-2; 12 nucleotides match TRBD1. The CDR3 is 14 amino acids. Trimming cost V 6 bases and J 5 bases; bases outside gene matches: 4. Germline V gives CDR1 MGHDK, CDR2 SYGVNS. The CDR3, as DNA: TGTGCCAGCAGGGGACAGGGGGCCTGGTATGGCTACACCTTC. Its protein product is CASRGQGAWYGYTF.

This clonotype was seen a few times. This CDR3 is CASSIGWADNQPQHF. CDR3 coding DNA: TGTGCCAGTAGTATCGGTTGGGCAGACAATCAGCCCCAGCATTTT. The rearrangement links TRBV19 to TRBJ1-5; the D is unclear. V lost 3 bases, J lost 3 bases, and 12 bases lay in between. This CDR3 spans 15 amino acids. The germline gives CDR1 LNHDA, CDR2 SQIVND (reference sequence). Variable domain in full (rest from reference TRBV19 and TRBJ1-5): DGGITQSPKYLFRKEGQNVTLSCEQNLNHDAMYWYRQDPGQGLRLIYYSQIVNDFQKGDIAEGYSVSREKKESFPLTVTSAQKNPTAFYLCASSIGWADNQPQHFGDGTRLSIL.

The gene calls are TRBV7-2 and TRBJ1-6, with D perhaps TRBD1 (6 bases). In germline, CDR1 is SGHTA, CDR2 FQGNSA. Between the trimmed V and J ends, which lost 5 bases and 9 bases, there was a span of 20 bases. This CDR3 region has 16 residues. The CDR3 region is CASSIQVGTIGSPLHF. The CDR3 DNA reads TGTGCCAGCAGCATTCAGGTTGGGACAATAGGTTCACCCCTCCACTTT.

The gene calls are TRBV7-8 and TRBJ1-2; no definite D call. The length of the CDR3 is 13 residues. The V end lost 8 bases, the J end lost 7 bases, and 17 bases lay between the germline ends. Germline V gives CDR1 SGHVS, CDR2 FQNEAQ. CDR3 region: CASEVPGSPGYTF. The CDR3 region has the DNA TGTGCCAGCGAAGTCCCGGGGAGCCCTGGCTACACCTTC.

The chain uses TRBV5-1 and TRBJ2-2; a possible D gene is TRBD2 (5 bases). Between the trimmed V and J ends, which lost 5 bases and 5 bases, there was a span of 16 bases. Germline lookup yields CDR1 SGHRS and CDR2 YFSETQ. This CDR3 has 15 amino acids. CDR3: CASRTTSGGTGELFF. The CDR3 nucleotides read TGCGCCAGCAGAACGACATCCGGAGGAACCGGGGAGCTGTTTTTT.

This chain connects TRBV6-2 or TRBV6-3 to TRBJ2-1; TRBD2 is a possible D gene (6 bases). Trimming took 6 bases from V and 8 from J, leaving 23 bases between them. CDR1 is MNHEY, CDR2 SVGEGT, per germline. This CDR3 comprises 16 residues. The CDR3 nucleotides are TGTGCCAGCAGGGACCGGGACTGGGTTCGGCGGGATGAGCAGTTCTTC. This codes for CASRDRDWVRRDEQFF.

There are a few counts of this clonotype. The chain is built from TRBV20-1 and TRBJ2-3, with 10 bases identical to TRBD2. The CDR3 contains 15 residues. V shed 3 bases and J 5 bases; nucleotides not matched to a gene: 8. CDR1 and CDR2 (germline): DFQATT, SNEGSKA (reference sequence). CDR3 amino acids: CSARRLAGPLDTQYF. For the CDR3, the DNA is TGCAGTGCTAGGAGACTAGCGGGTCCCTTAGATACGCAGTATTTT.

This chain uses TRBV12-3 or TRBV12-4 with TRBJ1-1, with 8 bases aligning to TRBD1. The CDR3 is made up of 17 amino acids. With V trimmed by 2 bases and J by 0 bases, 8 bases remained unmatched. The CDR3 DNA is TGTGCCAGCAGTTTAACGCAGGGGGCCCTGATGAACACTGAAGCTTTCTTT. Translating it yields CASSLTQGALMNTEAFF.

The rearrangement joins TRBV4-3 to TRBJ1-6, with unresolved D. Per the germline V gene, CDR1 is LGHNA and CDR2 is YSLEER. This CDR3 is 13 amino acids long. Trimming left V 0 bases short and J 10 bases short, with 7 bases between. The chain's CDR3 is CASSQEVESPLHF. The DNA of the CDR3 is TGCGCCAGCAGCCAAGAGGTGGAATCACCCCTCCACTTT.

This clonotype was seen a few times. The rearrangement joins TRBV28 to TRBJ1-5; 11 positions match TRBD1. V dropped 6 bases and J dropped 6; count of bases not matched to a gene: 7. CDR1 and CDR2 from the germline V gene are MDHEN and SYDVKM. This CDR3 is built from 15 residues. The CDR3 sequence is CASRGPGQGVQPQHF. The CDR3 DNA reads as TGTGCCAGCAGAGGTCCGGGACAGGGGGTTCAGCCCCAGCATTTT.

This sequence joins TRBV6-1 and TRBJ1-3, with no clear D. This CDR3 has 16 amino acids. The ends were cut back, 1 base at V and 0 bases at J, with 10 bases in the middle. Germline CDR1 MNHNS, CDR2 SASEGT. The CDR3 DNA follows: TGTGCCAGCAGTGAAGGGTACGGTAGCTCTGGAAACACCATATATTTT. Encoded protein: CASSEGYGSSGNTIYF.

The chain links TRBV5-4 to TRBJ2-2; 10 bases fit TRBD2. V shed 0 bases and J 6 bases; nucleotides not matched to a gene: 14. CDR3 size: 19 residues. Germline V gene sequence: CDR1 SGHNT, CDR2 YYREEE (reference sequence). CDR3 in amino acids: CASSLVASGSIARSGELFF. The CDR3 nucleotides read TGTGCCAGCAGCTTGGTGGCTAGCGGGAGTATAGCAAGGTCCGGGGAGCTGTTTTTT. The full variable domain, its missing parts supplied by reference TRBV5-4 and TRBJ2-2, is ETGVTQSPTHLIKTRGQQVTLRCSSQSGHNTVSWYQQALGQGPQFIFQYYREEENGRGNFPPRFSGLQFPNYSSELNVNALELDDSALYLCASSLVASGSIARSGELFFGEGSRLTVL.

The chain uses TRBV27 and TRBJ2-7; D unresolved. CDR3 size: 14 residues. Germline CDR1 reads MNHEY; CDR2 reads SMNVEV (reference sequence). Deletions cut 8 bases from V and 2 bases from J, with 16 bases between. The CDR3: CASAPWQTAYEQYF. For the CDR3, the DNA is TGTGCCAGCGCACCCTGGCAGACGGCCTACGAGCAGTACTTC.

The chain carries TRBV5-4 and TRBJ2-2; possible D gene TRBD1, 5 bases. Germline V gives CDR1 SGHNT, CDR2 YYREEE (reference sequence). Trimming pared 4 bases from V and 1 base from J, leaving 14 bases between. CDR3 length: 16 amino acids. CDR3 sequence: CASSQMSRGNTGELFF. Here the CDR3 DNA reads TGTGCCAGCAGCCAAATGTCTAGGGGGAACACCGGGGAGCTGTTTTTT.

This sequence joins TRBV10-3 and TRBJ2-1, with 11 bases that match TRBD2. The V segment lost 8 bases and the J segment 0 bases; nucleotides outside the gene matches: 6. CDR1 is ENHRY, CDR2 SYGVKD, per germline. The CDR3 loop spans 16 amino acids. This CDR3 is CAISASGGPSYNEQFF. The DNA of the CDR3 is TGTGCCATCTCGGCTAGCGGGGGGCCCTCCTACAATGAGCAGTTCTTC.

This clonotype was counted a few times. This sequence joins TRBV6-2 or TRBV6-3 and TRBJ2-5, with TRBD2 matching 10 bases. The CDR3 is 15 amino acids. Losses at the gene ends were 5 bases for V and 4 bases for J; bases not matched to a gene: 7. Germline assignment: CDR1 MNHEY and CDR2 SVGEGT. The DNA for the CDR3 is TGTGCCAGCAGTCCCGGGGTAGCGGGAGGAGAGACCCAGTACTTC. This gives the protein CASSPGVAGGETQYF.

In DNA, the CDR3 is TGCAGTGCAACGGGGACAGGGGAGGCCGGGGAGCTGTTTTTT. This translates into CSATGTGEAGELFF. The chain recombines TRBV20-1 with TRBJ2-2; 10 bases fit TRBD1. V was clipped by 6 bases and J by 6 bases; unmatched bases: 7. Germline CDR1 reads DFQATT; CDR2 reads SNEGSKA (reference sequence). The CDR3 contains 14 residues.

This clonotype occurred a few times. The gene calls are TRBV7-9 and TRBJ2-3; D is uncertain. Looked up from germline, CDR1 is SEHNR and CDR2 is FQNEAQ (reference sequence). The V and J ends lost 1 base and 3 bases respectively, with 14 bases between them. The CDR3 contains 16 residues. CDR3 nucleotides: TGTGCCAGCAGCTTAGGGGCATCCGGACGGACAGATACGCAGTATTTT. Its translation is CASSLGASGRTDTQYF.

The chain joins TRBV20-1 to TRBJ2-3, with 7 bases that match TRBD2. Germline CDR1 DFQATT, CDR2 SNEGSKA (reference sequence). The CDR3 extends over 15 amino acids. V gave up 4 bases and J gave up 6 bases; unmatched junction bases: 13. CDR3 loop: CSAKVGLGRGDTQYF. For the CDR3, the DNA is TGCAGTGCTAAGGTTGGACTAGGAAGGGGCGATACGCAGTATTTT.